This T cell receptor (beta chain) was obtained from a study of cytomegalovirus exposure and HLA in healthy donors. PCR involved 60 Vbeta and 13 Jbeta primers. Sequencing was performed with immunoSEQ multiplex PCR; in TCRdb, only in-frame clones are kept and a portion is missing. The sample has about 80,000 clones; 70% to 80% are singletons. Worth noting for this clone: The antigen is not known.

Study-wide results and caveats: Cytomegalovirus-associated status was assigned to fewer than 200 TCR beta chains. Highly shared variants forming one cluster were likely a sequencing artifact. In a later analysis, DRB1 alleles had the most associated TCRs; HLA-C alleles the fewest.

V lost 6 bases to trimming and J lost 4 bases; unmatched junction nucleotides: 8. The CDR3 loop spans 15 amino acids. Germline V CDR1 and CDR2: LNHDA, SQIVND (reference sequence). Sequences were obtained from PBMCs. The sequence was obtained from a human donor in good health. This rearrangement joins TRBV19 to TRBJ2-1; 8 bases align to TRBD2. DNA for the CDR3: TGTGCCAGTAGAACGGGGGGGCCTCTTTACAATGAGCAGTTCTTC. Translation: CASRTGGPLYNEQFF.